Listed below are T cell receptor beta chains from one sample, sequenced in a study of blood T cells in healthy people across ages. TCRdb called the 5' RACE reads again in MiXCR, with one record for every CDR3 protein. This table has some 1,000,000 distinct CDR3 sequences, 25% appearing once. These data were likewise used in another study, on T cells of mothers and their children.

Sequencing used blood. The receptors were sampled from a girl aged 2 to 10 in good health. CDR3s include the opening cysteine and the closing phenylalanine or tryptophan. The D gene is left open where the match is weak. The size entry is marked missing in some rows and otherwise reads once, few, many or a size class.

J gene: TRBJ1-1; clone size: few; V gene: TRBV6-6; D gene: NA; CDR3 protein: CASSYSSMTVSTEAFF; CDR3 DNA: TGTGCCAGCAGTTACTCGAGTATGACGGTATCCACCGAAGCTTTCTTT
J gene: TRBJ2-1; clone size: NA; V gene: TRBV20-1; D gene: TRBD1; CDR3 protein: CSARYRDSRSSYNEQFF; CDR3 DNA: TGCAGTGCTAGATATAGGGACAGCAGATCCTCCTACAATGAGCAGTTCTTC
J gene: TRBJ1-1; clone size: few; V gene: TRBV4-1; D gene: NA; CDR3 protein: CASSPQFEGNTEAFF; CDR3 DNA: TGCGCCAGCAGCCCTCAATTCGAGGGGAACACTGAAGCTTTCTTT
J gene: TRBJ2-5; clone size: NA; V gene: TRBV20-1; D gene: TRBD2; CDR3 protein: CSASPPGRVETQYF; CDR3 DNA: TGCAGTGCTAGTCCCCCCGGGAGGGTAGAGACCCAGTACTTC
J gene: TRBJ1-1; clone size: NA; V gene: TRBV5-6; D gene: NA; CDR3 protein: CASSLSPDEAFF; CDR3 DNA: TGTGCCAGCAGCTTGTCGCCAGATGAAGCTTTCTTT
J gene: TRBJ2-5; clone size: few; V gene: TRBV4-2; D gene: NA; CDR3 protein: CASSQEGAYETQYF; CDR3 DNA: TGTGCCAGCAGCCAAGAGGGAGCATACGAGACCCAGTACTTC
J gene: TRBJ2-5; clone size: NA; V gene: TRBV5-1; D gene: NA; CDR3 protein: CASSLQGIQETQYF; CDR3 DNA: TGCGCCAGCAGCTTACAGGGTATACAAGAGACCCAGTACTTC
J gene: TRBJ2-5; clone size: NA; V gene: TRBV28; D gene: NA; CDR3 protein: CASTNPQVGANF; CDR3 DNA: TGTGCCAGCACCAACCCTCAGGTTGGGGCTAACTTC
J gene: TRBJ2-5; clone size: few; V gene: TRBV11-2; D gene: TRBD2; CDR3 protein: CASRDSGRAQETQYF; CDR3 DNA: TGTGCCAGCAGGGATAGCGGGAGGGCTCAAGAGACCCAGTACTTC
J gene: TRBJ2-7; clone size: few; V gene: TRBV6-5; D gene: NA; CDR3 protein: CASREDRLYEQYF; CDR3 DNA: TGTGCCAGCAGAGAGGACAGACTCTACGAGCAGTACTTC
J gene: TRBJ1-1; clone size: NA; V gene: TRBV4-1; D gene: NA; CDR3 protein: CASSHPEDFSTEAFF; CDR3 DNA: TGCGCCAGCAGCCATCCCGAGGACTTTAGCACTGAAGCTTTCTTT